This T cell receptor beta chain was sequenced for a study of T-cell memory formation after mild COVID-19. The wider study: In these data, TCR clusters were largely donor specific.

The germline CDR1 and CDR2 sequences are SGHRS and YFSETQ. CDR3 length: 14 amino acids. Study findings and constraints: From day 15 to 85, contracting clones were balanced between CD4 and CD8, whereas later expanders leaned toward CD4+.

MiXCR, applied by TCRdb to the 5' RACE reads, yields one record per CDR3 protein. This sample has 350,000 to 400,000 distinct CDR3 sequences, with approximately 15% found just once. This clonotype has a handful of counts. Its antigen is unidentified. The junction shows a germline mismatch at one end, possibly a read error. This chain connects TRBV5-1 to TRBJ1-1, with D hard to call. This clonotype originated in a man aged 18 to 29 who had mild COVID-19 (a few samples of this study predate the infection). Cell type and time point are not known. The specimen was PBMCs or a T cell subset sorted from them (not recorded which). CDR3 in amino acids: CASSLADRFTGAFF. Written as DNA, the CDR3 is TGCGCCAGCAGCTTGGCCGACCGGTTCACTGGAGCTTTCTTT.